There are a few counts of the clone carrying this T cell receptor beta chain. The antigen is unknown. The sample belongs to a study of cytomegalovirus exposure and HLA in healthy donors. The CDR3 totals 19 residues. Germline CDR1 is SGHTA and CDR2 is FQGTGA. V lost 1 base, J lost 2 bases, and 22 bases lay in between. The PCR had 60 Vbeta and 13 Jbeta primers. Profiled with immunoSEQ multiplex PCR; TCRdb holds only in-frame clones, not every one. The table includes under 200,000 clones, about three quarters detected once. Study-level findings and limits: TCR beta sequences numbering roughly 16,000 were associated with HLA alleles at 0.05 false discovery rate in a later analysis. Certain indistinguishable V segments, among them TRBV6-2 and TRBV6-3, were excluded.

The TCR sequence derives from a female donor in good health and CMV-seronegative. Sample: PBMCs. The V gene is TRBV7-3, the J gene TRBJ2-3; maybe TRBD1 (6 bases). The CDR3 DNA reads TGTGCCAGCAGCTTAAGAGGGACACCCGTAGCGCCCCACACAGATACGCAGTATTTT. Protein sequence: CASSLRGTPVAPHTDTQYF.